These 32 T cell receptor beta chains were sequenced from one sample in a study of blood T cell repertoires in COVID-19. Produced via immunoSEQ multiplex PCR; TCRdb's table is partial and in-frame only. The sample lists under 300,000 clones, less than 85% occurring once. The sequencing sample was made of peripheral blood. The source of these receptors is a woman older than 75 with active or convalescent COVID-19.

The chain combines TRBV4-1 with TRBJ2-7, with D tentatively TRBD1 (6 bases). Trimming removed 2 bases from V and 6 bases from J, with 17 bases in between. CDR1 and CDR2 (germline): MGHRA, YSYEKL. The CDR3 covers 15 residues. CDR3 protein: CASSQPGHQVSEQYF. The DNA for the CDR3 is TGCGCCAGCAGCCAACCGGGACACCAAGTCTCCGAGCAGTACTTC.

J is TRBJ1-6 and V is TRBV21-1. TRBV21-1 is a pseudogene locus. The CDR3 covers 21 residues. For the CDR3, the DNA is TGTGCCAGCAGCAAAAGCATCCGGGGATTTCAGGCTAGCTCCTATAATTCACCCCTCCACTTT. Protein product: CASSKSIRGFQASSYNSPLHF.

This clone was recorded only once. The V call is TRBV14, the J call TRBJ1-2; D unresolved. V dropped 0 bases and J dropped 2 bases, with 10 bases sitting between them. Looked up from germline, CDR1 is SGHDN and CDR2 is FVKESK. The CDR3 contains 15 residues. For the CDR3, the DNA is TGTGCCAGCAGCCAAGATCATGGGCAGAACTATGGCTACACCTTC. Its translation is CASSQDHGQNYGYTF.

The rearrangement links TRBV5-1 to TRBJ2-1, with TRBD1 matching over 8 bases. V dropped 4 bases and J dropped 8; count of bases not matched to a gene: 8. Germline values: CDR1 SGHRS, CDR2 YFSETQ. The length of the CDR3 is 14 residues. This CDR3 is CASSRGRGLDEQFF. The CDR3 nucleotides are TGCGCCAGCAGCCGCGGCAGGGGGCTCGATGAGCAGTTCTTC.

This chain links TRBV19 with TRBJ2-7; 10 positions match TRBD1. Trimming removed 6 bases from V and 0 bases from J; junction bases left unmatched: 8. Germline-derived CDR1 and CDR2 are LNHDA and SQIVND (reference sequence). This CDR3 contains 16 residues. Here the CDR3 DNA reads TGTGCCAGTAGGTCCACCGGGACAGGGGTCTCCTACGAGCAGTACTTC. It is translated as CASRSTGTGVSYEQYF.

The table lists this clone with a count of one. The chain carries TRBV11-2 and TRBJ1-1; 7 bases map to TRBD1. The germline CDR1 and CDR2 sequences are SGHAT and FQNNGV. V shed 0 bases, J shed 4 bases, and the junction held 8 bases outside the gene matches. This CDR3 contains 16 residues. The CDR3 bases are TGTGCCAGCAGCTTAGATTGGAAGGGGGCCAGCACTGAAGCTTTCTTT. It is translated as CASSLDWKGASTEAFF.

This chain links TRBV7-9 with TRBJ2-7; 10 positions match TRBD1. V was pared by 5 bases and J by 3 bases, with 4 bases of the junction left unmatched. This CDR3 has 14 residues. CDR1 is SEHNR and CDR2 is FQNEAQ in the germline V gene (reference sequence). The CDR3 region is CASSPRTGGYEQYF. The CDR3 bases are TGTGCCAGCAGCCCGAGGACAGGGGGCTACGAGCAGTACTTC.

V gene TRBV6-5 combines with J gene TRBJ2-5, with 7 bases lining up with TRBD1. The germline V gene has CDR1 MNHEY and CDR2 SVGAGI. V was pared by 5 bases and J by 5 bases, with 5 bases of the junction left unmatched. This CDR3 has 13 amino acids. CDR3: CASSRQGGETQYF. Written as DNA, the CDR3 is TGTGCCAGCAGTAGACAGGGCGGGGAGACCCAGTACTTC.

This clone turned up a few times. CDR3 DNA: TGCGCCAGCAGCTTGGGAGGGGACAGAGGTCAGCCCCAGCATTTT. Amino acid sequence: CASSLGGDRGQPQHF. The J gene is TRBJ1-5, the V gene TRBV5-1; TRBD1 matches 7 bases. This CDR3 is 15 amino acids long. Germline values: CDR1 SGHRS, CDR2 YFSETQ. The V segment lost 0 bases and the J segment 6 bases; nucleotides outside the gene matches: 6.

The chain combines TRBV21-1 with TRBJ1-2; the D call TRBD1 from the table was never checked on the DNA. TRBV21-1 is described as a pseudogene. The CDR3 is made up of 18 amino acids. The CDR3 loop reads CASSNQAGTDRPHYGYTF. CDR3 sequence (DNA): TGTGCCAGCAGCAACCAAGCTGGGACAGACCGCCCTCACTATGGCTACACCTTC.

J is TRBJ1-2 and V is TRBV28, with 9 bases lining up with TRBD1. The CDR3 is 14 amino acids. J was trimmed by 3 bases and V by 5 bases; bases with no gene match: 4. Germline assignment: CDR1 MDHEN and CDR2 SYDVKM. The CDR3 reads CASSPGQGYYGYTF. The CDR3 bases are TGTGCCAGCAGTCCGGGACAGGGATACTATGGCTACACCTTC.

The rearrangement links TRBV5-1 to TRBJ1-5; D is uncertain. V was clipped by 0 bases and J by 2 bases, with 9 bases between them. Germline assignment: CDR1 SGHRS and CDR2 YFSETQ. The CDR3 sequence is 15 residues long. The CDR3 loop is CASSLEPRGNQPQHF. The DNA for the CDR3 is TGCGCCAGCAGCTTGGAACCGAGGGGCAATCAGCCCCAGCATTTT.

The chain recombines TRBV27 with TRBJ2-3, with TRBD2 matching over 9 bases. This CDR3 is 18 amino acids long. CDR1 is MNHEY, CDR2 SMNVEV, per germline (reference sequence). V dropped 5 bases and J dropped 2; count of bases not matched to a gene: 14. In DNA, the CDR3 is TGTGCCAGCAGTCCTACTGGCGGGAGGGCCCCCTTCACAGATACGCAGTATTTT. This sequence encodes CASSPTGGRAPFTDTQYF.

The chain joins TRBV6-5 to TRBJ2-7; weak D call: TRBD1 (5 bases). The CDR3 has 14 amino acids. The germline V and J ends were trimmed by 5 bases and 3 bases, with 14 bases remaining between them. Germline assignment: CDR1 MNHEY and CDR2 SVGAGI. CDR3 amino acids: CASSPMDKIYEQYF. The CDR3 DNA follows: TGTGCCAGCAGTCCCATGGACAAGATCTACGAGCAGTACTTC.

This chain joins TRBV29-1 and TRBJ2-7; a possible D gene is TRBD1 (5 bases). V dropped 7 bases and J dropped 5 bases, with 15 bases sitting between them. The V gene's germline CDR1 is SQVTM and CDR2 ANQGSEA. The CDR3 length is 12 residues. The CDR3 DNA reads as TGCAGCGCCCAGGGCGGTTCAAACGAGCAGTACTTC. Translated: CSAQGGSNEQYF.

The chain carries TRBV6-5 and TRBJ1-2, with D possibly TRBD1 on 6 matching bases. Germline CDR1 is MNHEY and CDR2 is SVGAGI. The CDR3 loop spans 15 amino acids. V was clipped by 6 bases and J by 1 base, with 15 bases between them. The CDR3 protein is CASRPGQLHNYGYTF. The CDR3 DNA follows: TGTGCCAGCAGACCAGGACAGCTCCATAACTATGGCTACACCTTC.

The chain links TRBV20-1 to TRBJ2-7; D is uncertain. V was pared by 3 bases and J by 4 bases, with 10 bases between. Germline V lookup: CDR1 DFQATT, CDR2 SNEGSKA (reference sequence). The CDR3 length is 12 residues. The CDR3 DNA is TGCAGTGCTAGTTCCCAGGTTTACGAGCAGTACTTC. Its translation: CSASSQVYEQYF.

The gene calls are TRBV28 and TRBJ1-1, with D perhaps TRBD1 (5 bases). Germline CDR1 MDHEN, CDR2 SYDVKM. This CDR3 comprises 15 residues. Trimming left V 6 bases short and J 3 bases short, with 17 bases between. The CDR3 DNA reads TGTGCCAGCAGAGAAGCGGGACTCACTTACACTGAAGCTTTCTTT. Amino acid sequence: CASREAGLTYTEAFF.

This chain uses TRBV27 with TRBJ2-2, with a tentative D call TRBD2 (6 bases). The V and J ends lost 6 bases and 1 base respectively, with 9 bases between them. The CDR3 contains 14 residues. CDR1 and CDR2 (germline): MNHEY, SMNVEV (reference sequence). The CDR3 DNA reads TGTGCCAGCAGGCTAGCGAGGAACACCGGGGAGCTGTTTTTT. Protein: CASRLARNTGELFF.

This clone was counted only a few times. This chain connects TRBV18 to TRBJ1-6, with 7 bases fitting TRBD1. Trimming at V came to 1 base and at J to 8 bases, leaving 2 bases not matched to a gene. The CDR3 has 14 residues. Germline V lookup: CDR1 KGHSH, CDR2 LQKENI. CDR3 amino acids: CASSPQGADSPLHF. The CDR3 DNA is TGTGCCAGCTCACCACAGGGGGCCGATTCACCCCTCCACTTT.

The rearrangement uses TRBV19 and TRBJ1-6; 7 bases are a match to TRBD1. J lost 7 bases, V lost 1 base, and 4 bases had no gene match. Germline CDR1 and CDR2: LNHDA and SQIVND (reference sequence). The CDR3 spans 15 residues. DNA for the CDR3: TGTGCCAGTAGTATAGGACAGGGAGAGAATTCACCCCTCCACTTT. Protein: CASSIGQGENSPLHF. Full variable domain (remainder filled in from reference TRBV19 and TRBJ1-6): DGGITQSPKYLFRKEGQNVTLSCEQNLNHDAMYWYRQDPGQGLRLIYYSQIVNDFQKGDIAEGYSVSREKKESFPLTVTSAQKNPTAFYLCASSIGQGENSPLHFGNGTRLTVT.

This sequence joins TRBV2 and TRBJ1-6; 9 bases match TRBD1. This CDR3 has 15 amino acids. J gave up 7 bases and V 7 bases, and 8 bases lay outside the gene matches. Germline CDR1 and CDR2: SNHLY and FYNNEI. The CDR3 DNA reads TGTGCCAGCACCACAGGGGGCACGGGGAATTCACCCCTCCACTTT. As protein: CASTTGGTGNSPLHF.

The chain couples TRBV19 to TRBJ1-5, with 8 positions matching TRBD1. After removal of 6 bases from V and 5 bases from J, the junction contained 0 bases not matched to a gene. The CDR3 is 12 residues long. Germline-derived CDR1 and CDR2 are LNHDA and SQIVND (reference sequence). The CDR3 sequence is CASRTGDQPQHF. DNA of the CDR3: TGTGCCAGTAGGACAGGGGATCAGCCCCAGCATTTT.

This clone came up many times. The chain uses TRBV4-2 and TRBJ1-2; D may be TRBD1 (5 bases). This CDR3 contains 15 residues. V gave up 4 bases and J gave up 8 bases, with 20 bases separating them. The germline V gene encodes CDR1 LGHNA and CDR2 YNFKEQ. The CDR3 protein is CASSPSTGQGPGYTF. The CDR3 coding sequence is TGTGCCAGCAGCCCGTCAACCGGCCAGGGCCCCGGCTACACCTTC.

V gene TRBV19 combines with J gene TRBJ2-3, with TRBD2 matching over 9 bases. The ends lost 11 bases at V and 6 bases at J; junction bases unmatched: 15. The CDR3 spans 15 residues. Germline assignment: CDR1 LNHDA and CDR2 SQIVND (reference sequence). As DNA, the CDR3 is TGTGCCGCCCCACGGGGCGGGCTAGCGGGGGATACGCAGTATTTT. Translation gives CAAPRGGLAGDTQYF.

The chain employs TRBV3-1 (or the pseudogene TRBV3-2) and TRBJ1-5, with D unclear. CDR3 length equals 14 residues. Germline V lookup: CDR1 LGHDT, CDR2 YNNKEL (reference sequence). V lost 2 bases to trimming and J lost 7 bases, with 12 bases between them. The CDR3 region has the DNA TGTGCCAGCAGCCAACGTTCACGTGAGCAGCCCCAGCATTTT. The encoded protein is CASSQRSREQPQHF.

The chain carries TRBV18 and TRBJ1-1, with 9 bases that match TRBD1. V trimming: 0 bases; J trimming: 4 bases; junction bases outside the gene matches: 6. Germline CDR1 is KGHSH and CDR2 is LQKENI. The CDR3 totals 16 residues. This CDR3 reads CASSPPMGQGRTEAFF. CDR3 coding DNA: TGTGCCAGCTCACCACCGATGGGACAGGGTCGCACTGAAGCTTTCTTT.

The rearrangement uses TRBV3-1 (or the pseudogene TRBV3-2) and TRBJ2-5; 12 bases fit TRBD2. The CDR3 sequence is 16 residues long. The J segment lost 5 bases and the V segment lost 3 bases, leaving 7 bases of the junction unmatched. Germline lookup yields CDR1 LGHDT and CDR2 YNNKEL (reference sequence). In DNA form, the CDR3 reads TGTGCCAGCAGCCAGATGACTAGCGGGAGCGGCGAGACCCAGTACTTC. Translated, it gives CASSQMTSGSGETQYF.

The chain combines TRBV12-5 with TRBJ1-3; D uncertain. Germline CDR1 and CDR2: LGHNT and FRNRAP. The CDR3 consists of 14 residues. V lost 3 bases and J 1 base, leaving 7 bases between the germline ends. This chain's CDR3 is CASGFGGSGNTIYF. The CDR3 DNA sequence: TGTGCTAGTGGTTTTGGCGGGTCTGGAAACACCATATATTTT.

The CDR3 sequence: CARKLAEHTDTQYF. For the CDR3, the DNA is TGCGCCAGGAAGCTAGCGGAGCACACAGATACGCAGTATTTT. This chain links TRBV10-1 with TRBJ2-3; 7 bases match TRBD2. CDR1 WNHNN and CDR2 SYGVQD come from the germline V gene (reference sequence). J was trimmed by 2 bases and V by 9 bases; bases with no gene match: 8. This CDR3 region has 14 residues.

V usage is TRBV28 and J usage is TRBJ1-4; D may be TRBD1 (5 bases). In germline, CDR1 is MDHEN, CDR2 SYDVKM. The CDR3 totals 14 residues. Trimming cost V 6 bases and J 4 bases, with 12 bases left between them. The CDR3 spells CASRGQLFNEKLFF. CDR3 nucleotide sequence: TGTGCCAGCAGGGGGCAGTTATTTAATGAAAAACTGTTTTTT. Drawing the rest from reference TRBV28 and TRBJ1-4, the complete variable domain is DVKVTQSSRYLVKRTGEKVFLECVQDMDHENMFWYRQDPGLGLRLIYFSYDVKMKEKGDIPEGYSVSREKKERFSLILESASTNQTSMYLCASRGQLFNEKLFFGSGTQLSVL.

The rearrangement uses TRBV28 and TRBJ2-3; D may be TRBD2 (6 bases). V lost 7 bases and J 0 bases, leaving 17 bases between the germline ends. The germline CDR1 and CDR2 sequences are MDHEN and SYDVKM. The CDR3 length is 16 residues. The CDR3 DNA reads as TGTGCCAGCAATGACCGGGACTCAACTAGCACAGATACGCAGTATTTT. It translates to CASNDRDSTSTDTQYF.